This T cell receptor beta chain is drawn from a study of control samples from healthy donors and cancer patients. CDR1 MNHNS and CDR2 SASEGT come from the germline V gene. The CDR3 extends over 14 amino acids. V dropped 1 base and J dropped 6 bases, with 12 bases sitting between them. Generated by immunoSEQ multiplex PCR, the TCRdb table keeps only in-frame clones and is missing some. The sample holds 98,000 or so clones, approximately 84% seen once. The sequenced sample was blood. The sequence derives from a young man in good health. The chain uses TRBV6-1 and TRBJ1-2, with D perhaps matching TRBD1 (5 bases). CDR3 DNA sequence: TGTGCCAGCAGTGAAGGGCGGGGGAGGGATGGCTACACCTTC. As protein: CASSEGRGRDGYTF.